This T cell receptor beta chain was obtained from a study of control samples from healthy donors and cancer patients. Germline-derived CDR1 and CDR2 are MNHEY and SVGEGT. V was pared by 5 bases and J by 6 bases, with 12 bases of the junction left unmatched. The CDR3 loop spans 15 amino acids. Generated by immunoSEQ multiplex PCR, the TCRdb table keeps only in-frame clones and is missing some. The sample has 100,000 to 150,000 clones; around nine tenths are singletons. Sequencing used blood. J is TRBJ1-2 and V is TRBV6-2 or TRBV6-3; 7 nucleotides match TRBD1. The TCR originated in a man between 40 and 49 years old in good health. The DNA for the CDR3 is TGTGCCAGCAGTCCCTTGACAGGGCGAATGGATGGCTACACCTTC. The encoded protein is CASSPLTGRMDGYTF.